Sequencing of this T cell receptor (beta chain) was carried out in a study of OX40 agonist ivuxolimab in advanced cancers. Study-wide background: All patients had ivuxolimab intravenously every 2 weeks at 0.01 to 10 mg/kg.

Measured with immunoSEQ multiplex PCR; TCRdb has only the in-frame clones, and not every one. The repertoire has approximately 70,000 clones, about 83% of them found once; the top ten carry over 0.6%. CDR3 length equals 14 residues. V lost 6 bases and J lost 0, with 9 bases in between. Germline CDR1 MNHGY, CDR2 SVAAGI. Sequences were derived from CD4+ or CD8+ T cells sorted from blood, sampled in a trial of the OX40 agonist ivuxolimab. The receptor was isolated from an adult with an advanced solid tumor such as melanoma, head and neck, liver or kidney cancer. The chain joins TRBV6-9 to TRBJ2-1, with D possibly called TRBD1 or TRBD2 (5 bases each). The CDR3 region is CASRIGASYNEQFF. For the CDR3, the DNA is TGTGCCAGCAGAATCGGGGCCTCCTACAATGAGCAGTTCTTC.